Following are 5 T cell receptor beta chains from one sample sequenced in a study of identical twins. Via MiXCR, TCRdb re-called the 5' RACE reads, giving one row per CDR3 protein. Of hundreds of thousands of distinct CDR3 sequences listed, 21% are singletons. These data were likewise used in another study, on T cells expressing NK-cell markers.

The source material was PBMCs. The receptors were sampled from a woman between 18 and 30 years old in good health.

This clonotype has just a few counts. The chain's CDR3 is CASRGTRLTGEQYF. The CDR3 DNA follows: TGTGCCAGCAGGGGTACTCGGCTTACGGGTGAGCAGTACTTC. This chain uses TRBV28 with TRBJ2-7, with no clear D. The V gene lost 6 bases and the J gene lost 7 bases, with 19 bases spanning the gap. This CDR3 is 14 amino acids long. Germline CDR1 MDHEN, CDR2 SYDVKM.

This clonotype has ten or more counts. This chain links TRBV3-1 with TRBJ2-2; possible D gene TRBD1, 6 bases. CDR1 is LGHDT, CDR2 YNNKEL, per germline (reference sequence). This CDR3 spans 16 amino acids. V was clipped by 3 bases and J by 1 base, with 12 bases between them. For the CDR3, the DNA is TGTGCCAGCAGCCACTTGGGACACCGGAACACCGGGGAGCTGTTTTTT. Amino acid sequence: CASSHLGHRNTGELFF.

V usage is TRBV9 and J usage is TRBJ1-2, with D possibly TRBD1 on 5 matching bases. Trimming left V 1 base short and J 10 bases short, with 29 bases between. In germline, CDR1 is SGDLS, CDR2 YYNGEE. The CDR3 is 18 amino acids. CDR3 in DNA: TGTGCCAGCAGCGTAACCCCAAGGGGCAGCGAGAGGGGCAACGACTACACCTTC. Protein product: CASSVTPRGSERGNDYTF.

The genes are TRBV2 and TRBJ2-2, with D perhaps being TRBD1 or TRBD2 (5 bases each). The CDR3 covers 14 residues. In germline, CDR1 is SNHLY, CDR2 FYNNEI. V was clipped by 9 bases and J by 3 bases, with 14 bases between them. The chain's CDR3 is CASSGTRDTGELFF. CDR3 coding DNA: TGTGCCAGTTCGGGAACCAGGGACACCGGGGAGCTGTTTTTT.

This clonotype was observed once. The genes are TRBV2 and TRBJ2-3; D is perhaps TRBD2 (5 bases). The CDR3 spans 16 residues. Trimming removed 5 bases at V and 4 bases at J, with 19 bases between. The V gene's germline CDR1 is SNHLY and CDR2 FYNNEI. For the CDR3, the DNA is TGTGCCAGCAGTCCCATACAACTAGAACGGGCAGATACGCAGTATTTT. Amino acids: CASSPIQLERADTQYF.